This TCR beta chain was sequenced during a study of T cell repertoires in cytomegalovirus infection. Study overall: Public signatures in TCR beta pointed to CMV infection and matching HLA type.

Using its own MiXCR run on the reads, TCRdb lists one record per CDR3 protein. The repertoire consists of some 270,000 distinct CDR3 sequences, with about 18% occurring once and the leading ten covering less than 50%. The CDR3 runs 14 residues. The V gene's germline CDR1 is MNHEY and CDR2 SMNVEV (reference sequence). With 4 bases removed from V and 4 bases from J, the gap between germline ends came to 14 bases. This clonotype was recorded many times. J is TRBJ2-7 and V is TRBV27; weak D call: TRBD1 (6 bases). This sequence originates from a human donor in good health (CMV status not recorded). Some clones in this sample may be carry-over from other donors' samples. The source material was CD8+ T cells from PBMCs. CDR3: CASSYNTQGYEQYF. In DNA, the CDR3 is TGTGCCAGCAGTTACAACACCCAGGGGTACGAGCAGTACTTC.